The rows below give T cell receptor beta chains drawn from one sample of a study of T-cell reconstitution after alpha-beta-depleted transplantation in children. TCRdb processed the PCR reads anew with MiXCR; each CDR3 protein has one entry. The sample shows approximately 1,000,000 distinct CDR3 sequences, around 30% of them seen only once. The starting material was PBMCs, mostly from graft donor cells, obtained 360 days after TCRalphabeta/CD19-depleted stem cell transplant. The receptors originated from a boy younger than two who had a stem cell transplant for SCID, so the T cells may come from the graft donor. Each CDR3 is given with its conserved first and last residue. A D gene is named only where the DNA matches it firmly. Expanded clones get a size class; other rows say once, few or many, or leave the size out.

few	TRBJ1-1	-	TRBV5-1	TGCGCCAGCAGCGCGGCCCTATCCAACACTGAAGCTTTCTTT	CASSAALSNTEAFF
-	TRBJ1-4	TRBD1	TRBV2	TGTGCCAGCACCCCGTTGGGGACAGGAGATGAAAAACTGTTTTTT	CASTPLGTGDEKLFF
-	TRBJ1-1	-	TRBV7-6	TGTGCCAGCAGCTTAGGAGGATGGGGGGCACGAACTGAAGCTTTCTTT	CASSLGGWGARTEAFF
-	TRBJ1-4	-	TRBV5-1	TGCGCCAGCAGCCGTTATGGCAGGGTGCAGGAAAAACTGTTTTTT	CASSRYGRVQEKLFF
few	TRBJ2-1	TRBD2	TRBV7-3	TGTGCCAGCAGCTTACGCGGGGGGGCCAGGGATGAGCAGTTCTTC	CASSLRGGARDEQFF
-	TRBJ1-2	-	TRBV25-1	TGTGCCAGCAGTGAATTTGAGCGGCCCTATGGCTACACCTTC	CASSEFERPYGYTF
many	TRBJ2-7	-	TRBV11-2	TGTGCCAGCAGCTTAACCCAGGATTACTCCTACGAGCAGTACTTC	CASSLTQDYSYEQYF
few	TRBJ2-3	-	TRBV7-2	TGTGCCAGCAGCTACCGGGACCCTGGAGATACGCAGTATTTT	CASSYRDPGDTQYF
-	TRBJ1-2	-	TRBV20-1	TGCAGTGCTAGAGACATACAGGGTAATGGCTACACCTTC	CSARDIQGNGYTF
few	TRBJ2-1	-	TRBV6-4	TGTGCCAGCAGTAGGGACCCGTACAATGAGCAGTTCTTC	CASSRDPYNEQFF
many	TRBJ2-3	-	TRBV12-3/TRBV12-4	TGTGCCAGCAGTTTCGGCGGGGACCGCACAGATACGCAGTATTTT	CASSFGGDRTDTQYF
-	TRBJ2-1	TRBD2	TRBV4-3	TGCGCCAGCAGCCAACGGCCTAGCGGGAGCTACAATGAGCAGTTCTTC	CASSQRPSGSYNEQFF
few	TRBJ2-5	-	TRBV6-1	TGTGCCAGCAGAACCGGGACTGGGGAGACCCAGTACTTC	CASRTGTGETQYF
-	TRBJ2-2	TRBD1	TRBV3-1	TGTGCCAGCAGCCCTTGGACAGGGCTGAACACCGGGGAGCTGTTTTTT	CASSPWTGLNTGELFF
-	TRBJ2-5	-	TRBV7-3	TGTGCCAGCAGCTATGGGCAGCGCTCTCGGGAGACCCAGTACTTC	CASSYGQRSRETQYF
-	TRBJ2-2	-	TRBV9	TGTGCCAGCAGCCTACCCCCGGGGGATAGCACCGGGGAGCTGTTTTTT	CASSLPPGDSTGELFF
few	TRBJ2-7	-	TRBV12-3/TRBV12-4	TGTGCCAGCAGTTTTAATCGGGGGCCCAAGTACTTC	CASSFNRGPKYF
-	TRBJ2-2	TRBD1	TRBV5-1	TGCGCCAGCAGCTTGGGCCCCGGACAGGGGGGCACCGGGGAGCTGTTTTTT	CASSLGPGQGGTGELFF
-	TRBJ1-4	TRBD1	TRBV7-9	TGTGCCAGCAGCCCGACAGGGGGCCCAACTAATGAAAAACTGTTTTTT	CASSPTGGPTNEKLFF
-	TRBJ2-2	-	TRBV12-3/TRBV12-4	TGTGCCAGCAGCCCCCCCGACGTGACGGGAGACACCGGGGAGCTGTTTTTT	CASSPPDVTGDTGELFF
once	TRBJ1-6	-	TRBV4-2	TGTGCCAGCAGCCGAGACAGTATGTATAATTCACCCCTCCACTTT	CASSRDSMYNSPLHF
-	TRBJ2-1	-	TRBV28	TGTGCCAGCAGCAAACCCGGCGGCCCCTACAATGAGCAGTTCTTC	CASSKPGGPYNEQFF
-	TRBJ2-2	-	TRBV20-1	TGCAGTGCTAGAGGGGTACAGGTTCCGACCGGGGAGCTGTTTTTT	CSARGVQVPTGELFF
few	TRBJ2-1	-	TRBV24-1	TGTGCCACCAGGGACCCTGGTTCCAATGAGCAGTTCTTC	CATRDPGSNEQFF
few	TRBJ2-7	TRBD1	TRBV28	TGTGCCAGCAGTTTATCCCTTGAACCCCGACAGGGAATTAACTACGAGCAGTACTTC	CASSLSLEPRQGINYEQYF
-	TRBJ2-7	TRBD2	TRBV11-2	TGTGCCAGCAGCTTAGTGCGGGGGGGCTCCTACGAGCAGTACTTC	CASSLVRGGSYEQYF
-	TRBJ1-1	-	TRBV2	TGTGCCAGCAGTGAGAAACGGACTAACACTGAAGCTTTCTTT	CASSEKRTNTEAFF
few	TRBJ1-4	-	TRBV7-8	TGTGCCAGCAGCTTAGGATACTTACCTAATGAAAAACTGTTTTTT	CASSLGYLPNEKLFF
few	TRBJ1-5	TRBD1	TRBV6-1	TGTGCCAGCAGCCCCGAGACAGGGGCCCATCAGCCCCAGCATTTT	CASSPETGAHQPQHF
-	TRBJ2-2	-	TRBV5-1	TGCGCCAGCAGCCCTGGGGTACCGGGAACCGGGGAGCTGTTTTTT	CASSPGVPGTGELFF
few	TRBJ1-5	TRBD1	TRBV12-3/TRBV12-4	TGTGCCAGCAGTTTCTGGGCAGGGGGCGATCAGCCCCAGCATTTT	CASSFWAGGDQPQHF
-	TRBJ1-3	-	TRBV5-1	TGCGCCAGCAGCTTGGGATCTAGAAACACCATATATTTT	CASSLGSRNTIYF